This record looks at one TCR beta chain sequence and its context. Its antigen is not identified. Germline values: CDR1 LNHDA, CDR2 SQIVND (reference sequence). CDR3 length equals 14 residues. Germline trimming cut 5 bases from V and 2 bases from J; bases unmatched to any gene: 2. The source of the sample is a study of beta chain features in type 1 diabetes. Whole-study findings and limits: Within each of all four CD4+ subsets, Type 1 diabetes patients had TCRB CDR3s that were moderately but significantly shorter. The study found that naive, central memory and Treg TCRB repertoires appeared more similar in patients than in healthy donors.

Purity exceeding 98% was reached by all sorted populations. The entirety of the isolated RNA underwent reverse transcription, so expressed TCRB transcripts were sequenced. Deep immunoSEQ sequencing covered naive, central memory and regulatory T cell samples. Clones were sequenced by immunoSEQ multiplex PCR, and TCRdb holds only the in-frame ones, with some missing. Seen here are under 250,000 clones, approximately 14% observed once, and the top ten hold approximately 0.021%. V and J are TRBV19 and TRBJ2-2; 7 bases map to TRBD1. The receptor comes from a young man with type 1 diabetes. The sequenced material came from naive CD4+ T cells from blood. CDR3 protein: CASSGTDNTGELFF. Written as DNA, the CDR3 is TGTGCCAGTAGTGGGACAGACAACACCGGGGAGCTGTTTTTT.